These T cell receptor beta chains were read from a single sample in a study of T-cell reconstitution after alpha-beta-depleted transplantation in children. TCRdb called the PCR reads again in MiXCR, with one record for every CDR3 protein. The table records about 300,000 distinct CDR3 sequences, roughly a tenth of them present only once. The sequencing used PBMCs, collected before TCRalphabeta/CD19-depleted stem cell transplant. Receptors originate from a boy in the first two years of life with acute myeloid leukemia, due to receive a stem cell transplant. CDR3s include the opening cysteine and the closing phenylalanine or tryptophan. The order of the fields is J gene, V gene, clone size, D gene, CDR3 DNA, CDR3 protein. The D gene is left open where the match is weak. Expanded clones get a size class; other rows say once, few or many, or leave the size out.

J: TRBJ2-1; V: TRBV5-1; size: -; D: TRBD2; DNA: TGCGCCAGCAGCTTGGCTAGCGGGTCGATCGATGAGCAGTTCTTC; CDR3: CASSLASGSIDEQFF
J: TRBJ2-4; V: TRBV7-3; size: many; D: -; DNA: TGTGCCAGCAGCCCACAGATGGGGGCCAAAAACATTCAGTACTTC; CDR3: CASSPQMGAKNIQYF
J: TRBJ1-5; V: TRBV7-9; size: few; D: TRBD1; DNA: TGTGCCAGCAGCTCCGGGACAGGGGTGCCGAGCAATCAGCCCCAGCATTTT; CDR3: CASSSGTGVPSNQPQHF
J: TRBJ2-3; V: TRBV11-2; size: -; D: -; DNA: TGTGCCAGCAGCTTATGGGACACCTCTAGCACAGATACGCAGTATTTT; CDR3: CASSLWDTSSTDTQYF
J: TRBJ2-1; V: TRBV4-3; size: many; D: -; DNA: TGCGCCAGCAGCCGAACCATGACAGGTCCCTACAATGAGCAGTTCTTC; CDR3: CASSRTMTGPYNEQFF
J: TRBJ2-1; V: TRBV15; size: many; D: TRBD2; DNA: TGTGCCACCAGCCTGGGACTAGCGGGGGAGAATGAGCAGTTCTTC; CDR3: CATSLGLAGENEQFF
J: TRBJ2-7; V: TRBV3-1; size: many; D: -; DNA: TGTGCCAGCAGCCAAGAAGCGCTAGCCTACGAGCAGTACTTC; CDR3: CASSQEALAYEQYF
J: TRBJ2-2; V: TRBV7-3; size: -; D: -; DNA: TGTGCCAGCAGCTTAGGGAGGGGGGGACGGAACACCGGGGAGCTGTTTTTT; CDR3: CASSLGRGGRNTGELFF
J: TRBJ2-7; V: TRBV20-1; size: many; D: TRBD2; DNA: TGCAGTGCTAGAGATTGGGCTAGCGGTGCCTACGAGCAGTACTTC; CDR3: CSARDWASGAYEQYF
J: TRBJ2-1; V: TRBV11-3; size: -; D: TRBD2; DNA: TGTGCCAGCAGCTTACGAGCGGGATCAAATGAGCAGTTCTTC; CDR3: CASSLRAGSNEQFF
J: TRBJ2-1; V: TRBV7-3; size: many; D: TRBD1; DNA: TGTGCCAGCAGCTTGGGATCGACAGGGGGCTACGGGAATGAGCAGTTCTTC; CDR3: CASSLGSTGGYGNEQFF
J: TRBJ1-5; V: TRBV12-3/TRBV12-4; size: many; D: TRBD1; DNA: TGTGCCAGCAGTTTAGTAGGGACAGGTAATCAGCCCCAGCATTTT; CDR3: CASSLVGTGNQPQHF
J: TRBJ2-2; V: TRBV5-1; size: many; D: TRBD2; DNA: TGCGCCAGCAGCTTGGCGGGGAGGGCCGCGAACACCGGGGAGCTGTTTTTT; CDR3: CASSLAGRAANTGELFF
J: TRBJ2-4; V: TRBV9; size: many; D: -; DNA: TGTGCCAGCAGCGTAGGGGGTCAGGGAAACATTCAGTACTTC; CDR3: CASSVGGQGNIQYF
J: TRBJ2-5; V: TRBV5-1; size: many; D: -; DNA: TGCGCCAGCACTTCGGGCTTAGGAGGGGAGACCCAGTACTTC; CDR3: CASTSGLGGETQYF
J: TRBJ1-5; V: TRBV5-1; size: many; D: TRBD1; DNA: TGCGCCAGCAGCCTCCGGACAGGGGACCAGCCCCAGCATTTT; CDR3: CASSLRTGDQPQHF
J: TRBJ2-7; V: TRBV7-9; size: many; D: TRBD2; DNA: TGTGCCAGCACCCCTTTCGGGACTAACTCCTACGAGCAGTACTTC; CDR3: CASTPFGTNSYEQYF
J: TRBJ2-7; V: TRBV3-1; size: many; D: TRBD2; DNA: TGTGCCAGCAGCCATCCCACTAGCGGGGGTTCCTACGAGCAGTACTTC; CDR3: CASSHPTSGGSYEQYF
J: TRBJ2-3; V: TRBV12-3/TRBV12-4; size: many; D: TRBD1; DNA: TGTGCCAGCAGTTTACCCGGGACAGGGGATACGCAGTATTTT; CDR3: CASSLPGTGDTQYF
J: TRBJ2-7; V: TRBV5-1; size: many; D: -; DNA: TGCGCCAGCAGCTCCAGACGGAACGAGCAGTACTTC; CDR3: CASSSRRNEQYF
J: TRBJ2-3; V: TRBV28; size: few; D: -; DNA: TGTGCCAGCAGTGAAGGGTCGGTAGATACGCAGTATTTT; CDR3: CASSEGSVDTQYF
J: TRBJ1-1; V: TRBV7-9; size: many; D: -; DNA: TGTGCCAGCAGCTTACCCCGGACGGTCATGAACACTGAAGCTTTCTTT; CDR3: CASSLPRTVMNTEAFF